This is a list of T cell receptor beta chains from one sample in a study of T cells after yellow fever vaccination. TCRdb recomputed calls from the 5' RACE reads with MiXCR, one row per CDR3 protein. Among 300,000 to 450,000 distinct CDR3 sequences, 6.2% were seen once, and the ten largest hold over 12%. Sequences were derived from PBMCs, sampled 5 days after the yellow fever booster vaccination. The receptors stem from a man between 25 and 39 years old who received the YFV17D yellow fever vaccine. Both conserved end residues are part of each CDR3. The D gene is left open where the match is weak. Not all rows give a size; the values are once, few, many and, for expanded clones, a class.

size	J	V	D	DNA	CDR3
.	TRBJ2-1	TRBV19	.	TGTGCCAGTAGTATACGACCAGGGTTTCAGTTCTTC	CASSIRPGFQFF
many	TRBJ2-7	TRBV7-9	TRBD2	TGTGCCAGCAGCCCCGGGACTAGTCCCGACGAGCAGTACTTC	CASSPGTSPDEQYF
few	TRBJ2-7	TRBV6-5	TRBD2	TGTGCCAGCAGCTATCCGACTAGCGGGGTCTCCTACGAGCAGTACTTC	CASSYPTSGVSYEQYF
many	TRBJ2-5	TRBV11-2	TRBD1	TGTGCCAGCAGCTTAGTGGGGGCTTTGGACAGGGTCGGGGAGACCCAGTACTTC	CASSLVGALDRVGETQYF
many	TRBJ2-3	TRBV29-1	TRBD2	TGCAGCGTAAAGGGACTAGCGGGACCCACAGATACGCAGTATTTT	CSVKGLAGPTDTQYF
many	TRBJ2-1	TRBV5-1	TRBD2	TGCGCCAGCAGCTTGGGCGGGAGGGCCTCCGATGAGCAGTTCTTC	CASSLGGRASDEQFF
.	TRBJ2-2	TRBV18	.	TGTGCCAGCTCCCGAAGCCCCGGGGAGCTGTTTTTT	CASSRSPGELFF
many	TRBJ2-2	TRBV5-5	.	TGTGCCAGCAGCCCCAGATCCCAGGGCGCGGACACCGGGGAGCTGTTTTTT	CASSPRSQGADTGELFF
.	TRBJ1-2	TRBV19	.	TGTGCCAGTAGTATCTCAGGGAGCCCCTATGGCTACACCTTC	CASSISGSPYGYTF
many	TRBJ2-1	TRBV11-2	TRBD2	TGTGCCAGCAGCTTAAGACTAGCGGTGAGCTCCTACAATGAGCAGTTCTTC	CASSLRLAVSSYNEQFF
.	TRBJ2-2	TRBV10-3	TRBD2	TGTGCCATCAGTGAGTCGTTTAGCGGGAGGGCCGCCGGGGAGCTGTTTTTT	CAISESFSGRAAGELFF
.	TRBJ2-1	TRBV7-2	.	TGTGCCAGCAGCTTAGGGGCAGGGAGACTGAATGAGCAGTTCTTC	CASSLGAGRLNEQFF
many	TRBJ2-1	TRBV29-1	TRBD2	TGCAGCGTTGGAACCCTTACAACTAGCGGAAAGCAGTTCTTC	CSVGTLTTSGKQFF
few	TRBJ1-5	TRBV19	.	TGTGCCAGTAGTTGGACAGTCAATCAGCCCCAGCATTTT	CASSWTVNQPQHF
many	TRBJ2-3	TRBV5-1	TRBD2	TGCGCCAGCAGCTCTCCGGGACTAGCGGGAGAATGGTCTAGCACAGATACGCAGTATTTT	CASSSPGLAGEWSSTDTQYF
.	TRBJ2-1	TRBV29-1	TRBD2	TGCACAACCTTGAGGACTAGCGCCTACAATGAGCAGTTCTTC	CTTLRTSAYNEQFF
few	TRBJ2-2	TRBV7-9	.	TGTGCCAGCAGCTTTGACAGAGCGAACACCGGGGAGCTGTTTTTT	CASSFDRANTGELFF
.	TRBJ2-1	TRBV6-5	TRBD2	TGTGCCAGCAGTTACTCGTTAGCGGGAGCCGGTGAGCAGTTCTTC	CASSYSLAGAGEQFF
.	TRBJ2-1	TRBV12-3/TRBV12-4	.	TGTGCCAGCAGTTCCTCGGGGGCGCGGGACAATGAGCAGTTCTTC	CASSSSGARDNEQFF
few	TRBJ1-1	TRBV10-3	TRBD1	TGTGCCATCAGTGAATCAGGGGGGCGCGTGGTTGGAGCTTTCTTT	CAISESGGRVVGAFF
many	TRBJ2-7	TRBV7-9	.	TGTGCCAGCAGCTTAGTAGGGGCCTACGAGCAGTACTTC	CASSLVGAYEQYF
many	TRBJ2-1	TRBV5-6	.	TGTGCCAGCGCCCGCGCCGCAATCTCCTACAATGAGCAGTTCTTC	CASARAAISYNEQFF
.	TRBJ1-5	TRBV12-3/TRBV12-4	.	TGTGCCAGCAGTCCACGTGGGACGGTTCAGCCCCAGCATTTT	CASSPRGTVQPQHF
few	TRBJ2-1	TRBV27	.	TGTGCCAGCAGTTTCCGGGAACATAGCGTCCCGGGCTCCTACAATGAGCAGTTCTTC	CASSFREHSVPGSYNEQFF
many	TRBJ1-1	TRBV11-3	TRBD1	TGTGCCAGCAGCCCCGGGACAGGATTAATGAACACTGAAGCTTTCTTT	CASSPGTGLMNTEAFF
few	TRBJ2-7	TRBV5-1	.	TGCGCCAGCAGCTTGGCCGATACAAGGAGGAGCGACGAGCAGTACTTC	CASSLADTRRSDEQYF
.	TRBJ1-6	TRBV19	TRBD1	TGTGCCAGTAGTAGCTTAACCGGGACAGGAGGATCACCCCTCCACTTT	CASSSLTGTGGSPLHF
few	TRBJ2-3	TRBV28	.	TGTGCCAGCAGTCTGCCGGTTGGGGCAGATACGCAGTATTTT	CASSLPVGADTQYF
many	TRBJ2-7	TRBV15	TRBD2	TGTGCCACCAGCAGCGGGGGACTAGCGTCTAACGAGCAGTACTTC	CATSSGGLASNEQYF
few	TRBJ1-1	TRBV28	.	TGTGCCAGCAGTTCAGGGGACCACACTGAAGCTTTCTTT	CASSSGDHTEAFF
few	TRBJ2-4	TRBV10-3	TRBD1	TGTGCCATCAGTGAGTCCCTTACAGGGGGCATCGCCAAAAACATTCAGTACTTC	CAISESLTGGIAKNIQYF
many	TRBJ2-1	TRBV6-2/TRBV6-3	TRBD2	TGTGCCAGCAATCCCGAGCGGGACCTGTACAATGAGCAGTTCTTC	CASNPERDLYNEQFF
few	TRBJ2-5	TRBV28	.	TGTGCCAGCAGGCCTACTATTTCAGAGACCCAGTACTTC	CASRPTISETQYF
few	TRBJ2-1	TRBV7-2	.	TGTGCCAGCAGCTCCCCGGACATTACTCAGTTCTTC	CASSSPDITQFF
.	TRBJ2-1	TRBV7-2	.	TGTGCCAGCAGCCTGGAGCGGGTCAACAATGAGCAGTTCTTC	CASSLERVNNEQFF
many	TRBJ2-4	TRBV20-1	.	TGCAGTGCTACCCCTGCCGGAGTAGCCAAAAACATTCAGTACTTC	CSATPAGVAKNIQYF